This T cell receptor (beta chain) emerged from a study of cytomegalovirus exposure and HLA in healthy donors. V trimming: 5 bases; J trimming: 7 bases; junction bases outside the gene matches: 9. Germline CDR1 reads SGHTA; CDR2 reads FQGTGA. There are 16 residues in the CDR3. The PCR ran on 60 Vbeta and 13 Jbeta primers. TCRdb keeps only in-frame clones here, not all; method: immunoSEQ multiplex PCR. The top ten hold approximately 3.9% of the sample, which has some 90,000 clones, 82% seen once. Study results and caveats: The study carried out a later analysis of TCR beta sequences. It associated some 17,000 of them with specific HLA alleles at a false discovery rate of 0.05. A later analysis revealed that TCR association rates differed between HLA loci, peaking at DRB1 and bottoming out at HLA-C. Cytomegalovirus association was assigned to about 180 TCR beta chains.

A word on this clone: What it binds is not known.

This chain links TRBV7-3 with TRBJ2-5, with 14 bases aligning to TRBD2. Sequenced sample: PBMCs. The source of this sequence is a man between 45 and 60 years old in good health and CMV-seronegative. This chain's CDR3 is CASSPGTSGRGGTQYF. The CDR3 DNA reads as TGTGCCAGCAGCCCAGGGACTAGCGGGAGAGGAGGGACCCAGTACTTC.